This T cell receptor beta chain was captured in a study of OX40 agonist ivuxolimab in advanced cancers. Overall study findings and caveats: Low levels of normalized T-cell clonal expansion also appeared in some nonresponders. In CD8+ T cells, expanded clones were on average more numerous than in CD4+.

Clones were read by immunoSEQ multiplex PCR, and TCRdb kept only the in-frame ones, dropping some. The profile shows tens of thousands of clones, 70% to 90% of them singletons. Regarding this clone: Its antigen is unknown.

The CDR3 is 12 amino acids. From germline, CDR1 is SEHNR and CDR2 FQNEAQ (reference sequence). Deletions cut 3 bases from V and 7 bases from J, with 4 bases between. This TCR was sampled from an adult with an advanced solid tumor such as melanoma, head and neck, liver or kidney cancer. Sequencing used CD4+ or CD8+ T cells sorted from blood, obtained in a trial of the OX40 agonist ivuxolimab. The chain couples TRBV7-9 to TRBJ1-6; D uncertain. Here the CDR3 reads CASSLQNSPLHF. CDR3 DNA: TGTGCCAGCAGCTTGCAGAATTCACCCCTCCACTTT. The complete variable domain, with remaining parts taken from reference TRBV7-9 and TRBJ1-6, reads DTGVSQNPRHKITKRGQNVTFRCDPISEHNRLYWYRQTLGQGPEFLTYFQNEAQLEKSRLLSDRFSAERPKGSFSTLEIQRTEQGDSAMYLCASSLQNSPLHFGNGTRLTVT.